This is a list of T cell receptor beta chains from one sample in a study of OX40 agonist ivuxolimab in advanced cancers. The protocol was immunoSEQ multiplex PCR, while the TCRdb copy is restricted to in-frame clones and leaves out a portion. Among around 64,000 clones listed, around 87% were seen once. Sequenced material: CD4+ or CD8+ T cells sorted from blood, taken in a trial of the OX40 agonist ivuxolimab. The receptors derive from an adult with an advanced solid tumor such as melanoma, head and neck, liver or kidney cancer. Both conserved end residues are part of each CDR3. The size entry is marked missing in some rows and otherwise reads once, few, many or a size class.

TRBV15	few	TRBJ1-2	CATSREPRVGNYGYTF
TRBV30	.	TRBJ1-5	CAWCPGASNQPQHF
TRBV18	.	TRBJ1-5	CASSPPQGNQPQHF
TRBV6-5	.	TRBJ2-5	CASSSGQGAETQYF
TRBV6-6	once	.	CASKTSGISYEQYF
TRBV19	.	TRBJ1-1	CASSTRTGSENTEAFF
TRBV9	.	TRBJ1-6	CASREGQADSPLHF
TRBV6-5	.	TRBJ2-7	CASSYIAGVYEQYF
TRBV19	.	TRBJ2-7	CASSIVAGNIGAYEQYF
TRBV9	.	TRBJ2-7	CASSARDGSSYEQYF
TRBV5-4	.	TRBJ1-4	CASSQGQGSPTEKLFF
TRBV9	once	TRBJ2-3	CASSVGRHLFTQYF
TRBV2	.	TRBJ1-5	CASSGATGLNQPQHF